A selection of T cell receptor beta chains follows, all from one sample in a study of CD8+CD57+ T cells in acquired aplastic anemia. TCRdb redid the calling of the reads with MiXCR, one entry per CDR3 protein. This table holds about 170,000 distinct CDR3 sequences, around 60% found once. The sequenced sample was sorted CD4+, CD8+, or CD8+CD57+ T cells (not recorded which) from PBMCs. These receptors came from a human donor in good health. Both conserved end residues are part of each CDR3. The D gene is left open where the match is weak. Clone size appears in some rows only: once, few, many, or a class for an expanded clone.

-,-,TRBJ2-1,TRBV20-1,TGCAGTGTTTGGAGAAATGAGCAGTTCTTC,CSVWRNEQFF
few,-,TRBJ2-7,TRBV19,TGTGCCAGTAGTATGAGGGATCGGGGGGAGCAGTACTTC,CASSMRDRGEQYF
-,-,TRBJ2-7,TRBV7-2,TGTGCCAGCAGGTACGCGCAGGACGGGACCTACGAGCAGTACTTC,CASRYAQDGTYEQYF
-,TRBD2,TRBJ2-3,TRBV10-3,TGTGCCATCAGTGAGGGAGCGGGAGGTGGAACAGATACGCAGTATTTT,CAISEGAGGGTDTQYF
-,-,TRBJ2-3,TRBV5-6,TGTGCCAGCAGCTCGGTAGCGCCTAGCACAGATACGCAGTATTTT,CASSSVAPSTDTQYF
-,-,TRBJ2-5,TRBV5-1,TGCGCCAGCAGCTTGGGGATGAATCGAGAGACCCAGTACTTC,CASSLGMNRETQYF
-,-,TRBJ1-5,TRBV19,TGTGCCAGTAGTAGGGGCCGGAGCAATCAGCCCCAGCATTTT,CASSRGRSNQPQHF
-,-,TRBJ2-7,TRBV25-1,TGTGCCAGCAGTGTCCTACCCGACAGGATCCACGAGCAGTACTTC,CASSVLPDRIHEQYF
many,TRBD2,TRBJ2-7,TRBV29-1,TGCAGCGTTGTTCTGCTAGCGGGTCTCAACGAGCAGTACTTC,CSVVLLAGLNEQYF
few,-,TRBJ1-1,TRBV30,TGTGCCTGGAGTCAAGGGTTGAGCGGCACTGAAGCTTTCTTT,CAWSQGLSGTEAFF